This TCR beta chain was captured in a study of cytomegalovirus exposure and HLA in healthy donors. This clone was counted only a few times. There are 14 residues in the CDR3. The germline V and J ends were trimmed by 0 bases and 8 bases, with 12 bases remaining between them. Use of 60 Vbeta and 13 Jbeta primers characterized the PCR. Only in-frame clones appear in the TCRdb table, and some are missing; sequencing was by immunoSEQ multiplex PCR. Seen here are 80,000 to 100,000 clones, around 81% observed once, and the top ten hold 5.2%. Sequenced material: PBMCs. The sequence derives from a man in his forties or fifties in good health and CMV-seropositive. This chain uses TRBV5-3 with TRBJ1-5, with D possibly TRBD1 on 5 matching bases. TRBV5-3 is an ORF, and what it does is uncertain. DNA of the CDR3: TGTGCCAGAAGCTTGGCCCCTAAGGGGAAGCCCCAGCATTTT. It specifies CARSLAPKGKPQHF.